The 12 T cell receptor beta chains listed next were all sequenced from one sample in a study of CD8 T cells in ankylosing spondylitis. Via MiXCR, TCRdb re-called the 5' RACE reads, giving one row per CDR3 protein. The sample has about 320,000 distinct CDR3 sequences, approximately 10% seen once. The sequencing input was blood, either unsorted or a sorted T cell fraction (not recorded which). The receptors were gathered from a female donor with ankylosing spondylitis or in good health (not recorded which).

Regarding this clonotype: A much larger clone is a single base away; this may be a read error. This chain joins TRBV24-1 and TRBJ2-7; D ambiguous. Per the germline V gene, CDR1 is KGHDR and CDR2 is SFDVKD. Deletions cut 8 bases from V and 2 bases from J, with 15 bases between. The CDR3 is 14 residues long. The CDR3 spells CATKRICLAYEQYF. CDR3 DNA: TGTGCCACCAAACGGATTTGCCTTGCCTACGAGCAGTACTTC.

With respect to this clonotype: Given a much more abundant clone one base away, this may be a read error. The chain is built from TRBV6-5 and TRBJ1-6; 8 bases line up with TRBD1. Germline V lookup: CDR1 MNHEY, CDR2 SVGAGI. The CDR3 covers 14 residues. In DNA, the CDR3 is TGTGCCAGCGGTTATCGGACAGGGCATTCACCCCTCCACTTT. This translates into CASGYRTGHSPLHF.

Points on this clonotype: With a much larger clone just one base away, this may be a read error. V is TRBV27 and J is TRBJ2-5; D not certain. Deletions cut 5 bases from V and 6 bases from J, with 19 bases between. Germline-derived CDR1 and CDR2 are MNHEY and SMNVEV (reference sequence). The CDR3 has 15 amino acids. CDR3 sequence (DNA): TGTGCCAGCAGTGTTAGTGCCGGTGGCTTTCAGACCCAGTACTTC. Translation gives CASSVSAGGFQTQYF.

This clonotype has more than one count but fewer than ten. The gene calls are TRBV5-1 and TRBJ2-7, with D hard to call. The length of the CDR3 is 12 residues. With 5 bases removed from V and 7 bases from J, the gap between germline ends came to 13 bases. Germline assignment: CDR1 SGHRS and CDR2 YFSETQ. Written as DNA, the CDR3 is TGCGCCAGCAGATCCGGGCTGAGGGAGCAGTACTTC. It codes for CASRSGLREQYF.

The chain carries TRBV28 and TRBJ1-3; D call uncertain. Trimming removed 7 bases from V and 2 bases from J, with 15 bases in between. Germline CDR1 and CDR2: MDHEN and SYDVKM. The CDR3 has 15 residues. The CDR3 DNA reads as TGTGCCAGCACCACGGAACCGATTACTGGAAACACCATATATTTT. This gives the protein CASTTEPITGNTIYF.

This clonotype was observed many times. J is TRBJ1-4 and V is TRBV20-1; unclear D gene. Per the germline V gene, CDR1 is DFQATT and CDR2 is SNEGSKA (reference sequence). The CDR3 extends over 14 amino acids. Between the trimmed V and J ends, which lost 3 bases and 5 bases, there was a span of 13 bases. Here the CDR3 DNA reads TGCAGTGCTAGTTTCCCGGGAGGGAATGAAAAACTGTTTTTT. Protein: CSASFPGGNEKLFF.

This clonotype was counted at least ten times. The genes are TRBV5-1 and TRBJ2-1, with TRBD2 matching 13 bases. Per the germline V gene, CDR1 is SGHRS and CDR2 is YFSETQ. The trim removed 4 bases at V and 8 bases at J, leaving 6 bases unmatched. This CDR3 region has 15 residues. The CDR3 is CASSKGLAGAHEQFF. The CDR3 nucleotides read TGCGCCAGCAGCAAAGGACTAGCGGGAGCCCATGAGCAGTTCTTC.

The chain couples TRBV7-8 to TRBJ2-1; D is undetermined. Germline values: CDR1 SGHVS, CDR2 FQNEAQ. The V and J ends lost 4 bases and 15 bases respectively, with 10 bases between them. This CDR3 is 10 amino acids long. This CDR3 is CASSSYDLFF. The CDR3 bases are TGTGCCAGCAGCTCGTATGACTTGTTCTTC. The full variable domain, rest sourced from reference TRBV7-8 and TRBJ2-1, is GAGVSQSPRYKVAKRGQDVALRCDPISGHVSLFWYQQALGQGPEFLTYFQNEAQLDKSGLPSDRFFAERPEGSVSTLKIQRTQQEDSAVYLCASSSYDLFFGPGTRLTVL.

This clonotype was recorded many times. The rearrangement uses TRBV6-2 or TRBV6-3 and TRBJ2-3, with TRBD1 matching over 9 bases. Trimming removed 2 bases from V and 6 bases from J; junction bases left unmatched: 3. Germline lookup yields CDR1 MNHEY and CDR2 SVGEGT. This CDR3 is 14 amino acids long. The CDR3 DNA is TGTGCCAGCAGTTACGACGACAGGGGGGATACGCAGTATTTT. This translates into CASSYDDRGDTQYF.

The V gene is TRBV20-1, the J gene TRBJ2-5; 11 bases agree with TRBD2. Losses at the gene ends were 2 bases for V and 4 bases for J; bases not matched to a gene: 12. This CDR3 is built from 17 residues. Germline assignment: CDR1 DFQATT and CDR2 SNEGSKA (reference sequence). CDR3 protein: CSARTRATSGKGETQYF. The CDR3 region has the DNA TGCAGTGCTAGAACCCGGGCGACTAGCGGGAAGGGAGAGACCCAGTACTTC.

This clonotype was recorded many times. The chain links TRBV5-6 to TRBJ1-2, with unresolved D. This CDR3 region has 16 residues. Germline CDR1 SGHDT, CDR2 YYEEEE. Trimming removed 3 bases from V and 4 bases from J, with 19 bases in between. This CDR3 is CASSSAEWRLSYGYTF. The CDR3 DNA sequence: TGTGCCAGCAGCTCAGCCGAATGGAGACTTAGCTATGGCTACACCTTC.

The sample holds many counts of this clonotype. The J gene is TRBJ2-2, the V gene TRBV4-1, with D tentatively TRBD1 (5 bases). V lost 4 bases and J lost 5, with 14 bases in between. This CDR3 is built from 15 residues. Germline CDR1 MGHRA, CDR2 YSYEKL. CDR3 bases: TGCGCCAGCAGCCCACTTCCTTCAGGGACCGGGGAGCTGTTTTTT. This translates into CASSPLPSGTGELFF.